The 8 T cell receptor beta chains in this list originate from one sample, sequenced in a study of T cells in Graves' hyperthyroidism and ophthalmopathy (dated by TCRdb to between 2018 and 2020). Libraries were made using multiplex PCR. Instrument on record: Illumina HiSeq 2000. The TCR beta CDR3 regions were amplified from the RNA transcripts. The TCR CDR3 was subjected to a first round of RT-PCR using the HTBI primer set and the Qiagen OneStep RT-PCR kit. TCRdb reanalyzed the raw reads on its own, using fastp at Q25 for trimming and MiXCR for clone calling, and kept in-frame beta chains. Entries are consolidated by CDR3 protein sequence, retaining the most common genes and DNA. This sample has 350,000 to 450,000 distinct CDR3 sequences in its table, and approximately 15% of those were observed once. Of the sample, approximately 10% falls within the top ten clones. Sequencing was performed on blood. The receptor source for this set is a woman in her sixties or seventies with Graves' hyperthyroidism.

The chain links TRBV5-4 to TRBJ2-2, with TRBD2 matching over 7 bases. V trimming: 4 bases; J trimming: 5 bases; junction bases outside the gene matches: 14. CDR3 length equals 17 residues. The germline V gene has CDR1 SGHNT and CDR2 YYREEE (reference sequence). In nucleotides, the CDR3 is TGTGCCAGCAGCCTCCCCGCCCGCGGGAGAGGAACCGGGGAGCTGTTTTTT. Translating gives CASSLPARGRGTGELFF.

In this sample, this clonotype turned up many times. The chain uses TRBV5-1 and TRBJ2-2; D perhaps matches TRBD1 (6 bases). Germline V gene lookup returns CDR1 SGHRS and CDR2 YFSETQ. The CDR3 is 15 residues long. V was trimmed by 2 bases and J by 6 bases, leaving 14 bases between them. The CDR3 loop reads CASSFGQSGPGELFF. As DNA, the CDR3 is TGCGCCAGCAGCTTCGGACAGTCAGGGCCCGGGGAGCTGTTTTTT.

In its sample, this clonotype was seen a few times. The rearrangement uses TRBV2 and TRBJ1-3; TRBD1 aligns across 10 bases. The germline CDR1 and CDR2 sequences are SNHLY and FYNNEI. V shed 4 bases, J shed 11 bases, and the junction held 5 bases outside the gene matches. This CDR3 spans 13 amino acids. CDR3 sequence reads: CASSGGQGRSIYF. In DNA form, the CDR3 reads TGTGCCAGCAGTGGGGGACAGGGGCGATCCATATATTTT.

This clonotype was recorded at least ten times. CDR3 in DNA: TGTGCCAGCAGTGCCCAGTACCAAGAGACCCAGTACTTC. Protein sequence: CASSAQYQETQYF. The chain has TRBV2 and TRBJ2-5; D is unclear. Trimming stripped 4 bases from V and 0 bases from J, with 6 bases between. In germline, CDR1 is SNHLY, CDR2 FYNNEI. There are 13 residues in the CDR3.

This clonotype has at least ten counts. The V and J genes are TRBV20-1 and TRBJ2-7; possibly TRBD1 or TRBD2 for D (5 bases each). This CDR3 has 13 residues. The V gene's germline CDR1 is DFQATT and CDR2 SNEGSKA (reference sequence). The germline V and J ends were trimmed by 5 bases and 0 bases, with 11 bases remaining between them. CDR3 sequence: CSALVGTSYEQYF. The DNA for the CDR3 is TGCAGTGCTCTCGTTGGGACCTCCTACGAGCAGTACTTC.

Written as DNA, the CDR3 is TGTGCCAGCAGTTTAGAGGGAACACCCCTCCACTTT. Translated: CASSLEGTPLHF. J is TRBJ1-6 and V is TRBV12-3 or TRBV12-4; D uncertain. This CDR3 is 12 amino acids long. V shed 1 base and J shed 11 bases, with 6 bases lying between them.

In its sample, this clonotype was seen many times. The chain joins TRBV20-1 to TRBJ1-5; the D is unclear. The V gene's germline CDR1 is DFQATT and CDR2 SNEGSKA (reference sequence). There are 17 residues in the CDR3. Trimming took off 0 bases at V and 0 bases at J, with 15 bases between the two ends. The CDR3 protein is CSARDGVGVYSNQPQHF. The CDR3 DNA reads as TGCAGTGCTAGAGATGGCGTCGGGGTTTATAGCAATCAGCCCCAGCATTTT.

The chain employs TRBV9 and TRBJ2-3; tentative D call: TRBD2 (5 bases). The CDR3 length is 14 residues. Between the trimmed V and J ends, which lost 5 bases and 0 bases, there was a span of 10 bases. CDR1 is SGDLS, CDR2 YYNGEE, per germline. The CDR3 region has the DNA TGTGCCAGCAGTGGACTTCCAAGCACAGATACGCAGTATTTT. Its protein is CASSGLPSTDTQYF.